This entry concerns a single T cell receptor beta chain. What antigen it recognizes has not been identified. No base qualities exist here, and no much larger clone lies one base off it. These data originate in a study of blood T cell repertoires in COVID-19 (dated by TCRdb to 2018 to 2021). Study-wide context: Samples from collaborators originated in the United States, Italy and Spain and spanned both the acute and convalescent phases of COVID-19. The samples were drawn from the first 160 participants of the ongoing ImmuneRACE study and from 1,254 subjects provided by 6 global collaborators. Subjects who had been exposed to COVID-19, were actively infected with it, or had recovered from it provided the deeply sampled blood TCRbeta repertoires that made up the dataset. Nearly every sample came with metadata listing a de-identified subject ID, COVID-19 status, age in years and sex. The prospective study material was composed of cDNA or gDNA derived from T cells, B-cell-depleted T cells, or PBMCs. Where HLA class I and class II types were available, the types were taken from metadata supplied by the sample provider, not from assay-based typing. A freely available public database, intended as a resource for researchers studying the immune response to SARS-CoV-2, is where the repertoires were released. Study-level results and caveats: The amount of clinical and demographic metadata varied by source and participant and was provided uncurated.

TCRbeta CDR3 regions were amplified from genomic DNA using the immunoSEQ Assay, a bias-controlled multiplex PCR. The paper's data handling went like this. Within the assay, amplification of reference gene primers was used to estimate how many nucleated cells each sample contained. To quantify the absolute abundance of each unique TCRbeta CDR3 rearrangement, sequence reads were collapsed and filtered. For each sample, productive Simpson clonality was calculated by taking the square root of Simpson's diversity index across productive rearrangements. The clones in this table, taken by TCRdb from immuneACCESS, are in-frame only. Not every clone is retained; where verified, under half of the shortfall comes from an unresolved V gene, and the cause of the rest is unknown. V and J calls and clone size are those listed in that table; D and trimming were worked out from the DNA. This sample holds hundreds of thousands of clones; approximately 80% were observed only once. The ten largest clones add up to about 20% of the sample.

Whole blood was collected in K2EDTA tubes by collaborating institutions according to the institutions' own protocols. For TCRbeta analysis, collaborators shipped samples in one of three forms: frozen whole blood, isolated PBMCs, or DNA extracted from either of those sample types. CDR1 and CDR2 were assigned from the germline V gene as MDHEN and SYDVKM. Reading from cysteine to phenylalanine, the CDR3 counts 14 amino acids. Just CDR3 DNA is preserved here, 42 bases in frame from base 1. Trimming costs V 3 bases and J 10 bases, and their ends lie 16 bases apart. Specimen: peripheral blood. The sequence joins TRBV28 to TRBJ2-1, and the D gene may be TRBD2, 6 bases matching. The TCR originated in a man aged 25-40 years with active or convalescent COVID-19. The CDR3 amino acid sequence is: CASSLRDAKGEQFF. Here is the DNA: TGTGCCAGCAGTTTGCGGGACGCTAAGGGGGAGCAGTTCTTC.